One sample yielded the 16 T cell receptor beta chains listed below, sequenced in a study of neurological immune-mediated disorders. Each CDR3 protein is one row after TCRdb ran MiXCR on the 5' RACE reads. The sample has nearly 45,000 distinct CDR3 sequences; over 9.5% are singletons. The specimen was PBMCs. The receptors originated from a female donor in good health.

This clonotype was found many times. V and J are TRBV29-1 and TRBJ1-2, with TRBD1 identical over 9 bases. J was trimmed by 12 bases and V by 5 bases; bases with no gene match: 4. The germline gives CDR1 SQVTM, CDR2 ANQGSEA. The CDR3 is 10 residues long. CDR3 amino acids: CSVWTGENTF. In DNA form, the CDR3 reads TGCAGCGTTTGGACAGGGGAAAACACCTTC.

The sample holds many counts of this clonotype. The V gene is TRBV6-2 or TRBV6-3, the J gene TRBJ1-1; D is possibly TRBD1 (5 bases). The CDR3 is 12 residues long. V was pared by 7 bases and J by 1 base, with 7 bases between. Looked up from germline, CDR1 is MNHEY and CDR2 is SVGEGT. Here the CDR3 reads CASKRGNTEAFF. The CDR3, as DNA: TGTGCCAGCAAAAGGGGGAACACTGAAGCTTTCTTT.

This chain uses TRBV3-1 with TRBJ2-3; D call uncertain. The CDR3 extends over 15 amino acids. CDR1 and CDR2 from the germline V gene are LGHDT and YNNKEL (reference sequence). V lost 0 bases, J lost 4 bases, and 11 bases lay in between. DNA for the CDR3: TGTGCCAGCAGCCAAGATCTTGCCCCATCAGATACGCAGTATTTT. The encoded protein is CASSQDLAPSDTQYF.

This clonotype has a handful of counts. The rearrangement joins TRBV9 to TRBJ2-3, with TRBD1 as a possible D gene (9 bases). CDR1 is SGDLS, CDR2 YYNGEE, per germline. The CDR3 is 16 residues long. The V end was cut by 0 bases, the J end by 3 bases, with 14 bases between. CDR3 protein: CASSVAGGTGTDTQYF. In DNA, the CDR3 is TGTGCCAGCAGCGTAGCGGGAGGGACAGGGACAGATACGCAGTATTTT.

This clonotype appeared many times. J is TRBJ2-7 and V is TRBV12-3 or TRBV12-4, with D tentatively TRBD2 (6 bases). The germline V and J ends were trimmed by 6 bases and 7 bases, with 10 bases remaining between them. This CDR3 contains 11 residues. The CDR3 DNA sequence: TGTGCCAGCAGGGGACGGGGGGAGCAGTACTTC. Translated: CASRGRGEQYF.

This clonotype was seen many times. J is TRBJ2-4 and V is TRBV5-1, with D possibly TRBD2 on 5 matching bases. The CDR3 is made up of 16 amino acids. Germline V gene data show CDR1 as SGHRS and CDR2 as YFSETQ. V shed 1 base and J shed 0 bases, with 11 bases lying between them. CDR3 nucleotide sequence: TGCGCCAGCAGCTTGAATGACGGGGTAGCCAAAAACATTCAGTACTTC. This sequence encodes CASSLNDGVAKNIQYF.

At least ten counts were recorded for this clonotype. This chain joins TRBV5-6 and TRBJ2-7; D is possibly TRBD1 (6 bases). Per the germline V gene, CDR1 is SGHDT and CDR2 is YYEEEE. The germline V and J ends were trimmed by 3 bases and 2 bases, with 15 bases remaining between them. The length of the CDR3 is 15 residues. In nucleotides, the CDR3 is TGTGCCAGCAGCTCGGGACACCTCCTAACCTACGAGCAGTACTTC. This translates into CASSSGHLLTYEQYF.

This clonotype came up a few times. The CDR3 here is CASSPDTGAQPQHF. CDR3 nucleotide sequence: TGCGCCAGCAGCCCCGACACAGGGGCCCAGCCCCAGCATTTT. The chain carries TRBV4-1 and TRBJ1-5; TRBD1 agrees at 7 bases. This CDR3 region has 14 residues. Losses at the gene ends were 4 bases for V and 7 bases for J; bases not matched to a gene: 7. The V gene's germline CDR1 is MGHRA and CDR2 YSYEKL.

This clonotype was detected many times. The CDR3 nucleotides read TGTGCCAGCAGGTTGACAGGAACCTATGGCTACACCTTC. Translating gives CASRLTGTYGYTF. The rearrangement joins TRBV12-3 or TRBV12-4 to TRBJ1-2, with D possibly matching TRBD1 (6 bases). The length of the CDR3 is 13 residues. Deletions cut 6 bases from V and 4 bases from J, with 12 bases between.

Ten or more counts support this clonotype. This chain links TRBV9 with TRBJ2-2; D call uncertain. Looked up from germline, CDR1 is SGDLS and CDR2 is YYNGEE. V lost 0 bases and J lost 3, with 9 bases in between. This CDR3 is 15 amino acids long. The CDR3 coding sequence is TGTGCCAGCAGCGTAGCTCAGGCCGACACCGGGGAGCTGTTTTTT. Translating it yields CASSVAQADTGELFF.

Many counts were recorded for this clonotype. The rearrangement uses TRBV3-1 and TRBJ2-7; D may be TRBD1 or TRBD2 (6 bases each). V gave up 4 bases and J gave up 6 bases, with 16 bases separating them. Germline CDR1 LGHDT, CDR2 YNNKEL (reference sequence). This CDR3 region has 14 residues. The CDR3, as DNA: TGTGCCAGCAGCCCCCAACGGGGGCCCAGCGAGCAGTACTTC. Its translation is CASSPQRGPSEQYF.

Remarks on this clonotype: This CDR3 fails to terminate in the conserved phenylalanine or tryptophan, so it likely reflects a read error. This chain links TRBV28 with TRBJ1-2; D unclear. This CDR3 is 12 amino acids long. CDR1 is MDHEN, CDR2 SYDVKM, per germline. The CDR3 region is CACSSGPKGYTL. The CDR3 region has the DNA TGTGCCTGCAGTTCCGGGCCGAAGGGCTACACCTTA.

This clonotype has a count of ten or more. The rearrangement joins TRBV29-1 to TRBJ1-2, with D perhaps TRBD1 (5 bases). CDR3 length: 14 residues. Germline V gene sequence: CDR1 SQVTM, CDR2 ANQGSEA. Deletions cut 2 bases from V and 7 bases from J, with 17 bases between. CDR3 in amino acids: CSVEHSSGWGGYTF. Here the CDR3 DNA reads TGCAGCGTTGAACACTCGTCAGGGTGGGGTGGCTACACCTTC.

This clonotype was found many times. The V gene is TRBV25-1, the J gene TRBJ2-4; 9 bases are a match to TRBD2. V dropped 0 bases and J dropped 3; count of bases not matched to a gene: 3. The CDR3 runs 16 residues. Germline V CDR1 and CDR2: MGHDK, SYGVNS. The CDR3 region is CASSEYAGGSKNIQYF. The CDR3 nucleotides read TGTGCCAGCAGTGAATATGCGGGGGGGAGCAAAAACATTCAGTACTTC.

Ten or more counts support this clonotype. The CDR3 DNA follows: TGCAGTGCTAGGCCAGGCGGTAGGGACACTGAAGCTTTCTTT. It translates to CSARPGGRDTEAFF. This chain connects TRBV20-1 to TRBJ1-1, with unresolved D. Trimming removed 3 bases at V and 3 bases at J, with 14 bases between. Germline V gives CDR1 DFQATT, CDR2 SNEGSKA (reference sequence). CDR3 size: 14 residues.

This clonotype was found many times. V usage is TRBV20-1 and J usage is TRBJ2-5, with 9 bases identical to TRBD1. This CDR3 has 15 amino acids. With V trimmed by 4 bases and J by 1 base, 7 bases remained unmatched. CDR1 is DFQATT, CDR2 SNEGSKA, per germline (reference sequence). The CDR3 loop reads CSAKLTGGVQETQYF. CDR3 nucleotides: TGCAGTGCTAAACTGACAGGGGGTGTCCAAGAGACCCAGTACTTC.